What follows is one TCR beta chain and its context. The data stem from a study of control samples from healthy donors and cancer patients. This CDR3 contains 14 residues. Trimming removed 2 bases at V and 1 base at J, with 10 bases between. CDR1 is SGHRS and CDR2 is YFSETQ in the germline V gene. Clones were read by immunoSEQ multiplex PCR, and TCRdb kept only the in-frame ones, dropping some. Here the sample spans fewer than 200,000 clones, nearly 96% being singletons. The chain links TRBV5-1 to TRBJ2-7; D is perhaps TRBD2 (5 bases). This receptor was identified in a woman aged 25 to 39 in good health. The specimen was blood. The CDR3 spells CASSLMGGSYEQYF. The CDR3, as DNA: TGCGCCAGCAGCTTAATGGGCGGGTCCTACGAGCAGTACTTC.